This T cell receptor (beta chain) emerged from a study of T-cell memory formation after mild COVID-19. After 5'RACE with constant-segment primers, TCR alpha and TCR beta cDNA libraries carrying sample barcodes and UMIs were obtained. TCRdb called the 5' RACE reads again in MiXCR, with one record for every CDR3 protein. This repertoire shows about 82,000 distinct CDR3 sequences, 10% to 15% found once; its top ten account for around a quarter. Concerning this clonotype: Its cognate antigen is unknown.

CDR1 MNHEY and CDR2 SMNVEV come from the germline V gene (reference sequence). This CDR3 comprises 18 residues. The J segment lost 5 bases and the V segment lost 7 bases, leaving 14 bases of the junction unmatched. General study points: Nothing confirmed that second-wave clones peaking on day 37 were specific for SARS-CoV-2.

The TCR originated in an adult woman who had mild COVID-19 (a few samples of this study predate the infection). Cell type and time point are not known. The sample comprised PBMCs or a T cell subset sorted from them (not recorded which). The rearrangement uses TRBV27 and TRBJ2-1; 13 bases fit TRBD2. DNA for the CDR3: TGTGCCAGCACCCGGACTAGCGGGAGCCTGGTGACAAACAATGAGCAGTTCTTC. Its protein product is CASTRTSGSLVTNNEQFF.